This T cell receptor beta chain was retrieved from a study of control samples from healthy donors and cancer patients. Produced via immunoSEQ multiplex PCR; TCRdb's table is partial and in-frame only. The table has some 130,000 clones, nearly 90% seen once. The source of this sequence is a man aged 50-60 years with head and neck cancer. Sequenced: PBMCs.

The DNA for the CDR3 is TGTGCCAGCAGCTTAGATAGCCAGTATGGCTACACCTTC. It is translated as CASSLDSQYGYTF. This chain links TRBV11-2 with TRBJ1-2; D is unresolved. The CDR3 totals 13 residues. Germline CDR1 and CDR2: SGHAT and FQNNGV. Trimming took off 0 bases at V and 5 bases at J, with 7 bases between the two ends.